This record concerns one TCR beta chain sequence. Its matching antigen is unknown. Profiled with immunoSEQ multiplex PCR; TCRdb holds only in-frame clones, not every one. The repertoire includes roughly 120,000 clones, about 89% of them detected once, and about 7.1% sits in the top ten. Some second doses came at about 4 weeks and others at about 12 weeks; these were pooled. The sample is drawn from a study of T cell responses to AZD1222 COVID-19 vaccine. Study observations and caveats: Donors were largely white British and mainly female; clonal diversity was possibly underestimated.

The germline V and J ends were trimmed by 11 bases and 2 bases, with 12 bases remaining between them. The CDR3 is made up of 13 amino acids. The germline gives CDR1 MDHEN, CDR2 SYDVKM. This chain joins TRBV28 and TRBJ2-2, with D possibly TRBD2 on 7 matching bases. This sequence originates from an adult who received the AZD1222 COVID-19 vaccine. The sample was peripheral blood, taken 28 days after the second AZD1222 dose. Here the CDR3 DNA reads TGTGCCGGGGAGGGGGAAAACACCGGGGAGCTGTTTTTT. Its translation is CAGEGENTGELFF.